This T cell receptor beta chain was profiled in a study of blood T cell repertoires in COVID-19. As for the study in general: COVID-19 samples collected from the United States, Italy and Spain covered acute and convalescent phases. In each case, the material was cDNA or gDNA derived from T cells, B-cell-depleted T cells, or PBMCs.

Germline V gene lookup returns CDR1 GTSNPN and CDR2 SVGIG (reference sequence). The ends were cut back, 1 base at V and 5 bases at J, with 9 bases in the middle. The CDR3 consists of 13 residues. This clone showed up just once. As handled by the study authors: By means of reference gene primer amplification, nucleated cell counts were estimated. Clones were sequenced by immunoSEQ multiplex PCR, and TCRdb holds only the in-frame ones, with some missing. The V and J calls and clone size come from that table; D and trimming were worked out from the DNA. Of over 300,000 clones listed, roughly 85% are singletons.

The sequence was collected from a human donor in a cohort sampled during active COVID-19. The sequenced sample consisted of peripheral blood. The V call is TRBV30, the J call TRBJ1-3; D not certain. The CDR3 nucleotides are TGTGCCTGGAGTGGAGGGCAGAGAAACACCATATATTTT. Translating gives CAWSGGQRNTIYF.